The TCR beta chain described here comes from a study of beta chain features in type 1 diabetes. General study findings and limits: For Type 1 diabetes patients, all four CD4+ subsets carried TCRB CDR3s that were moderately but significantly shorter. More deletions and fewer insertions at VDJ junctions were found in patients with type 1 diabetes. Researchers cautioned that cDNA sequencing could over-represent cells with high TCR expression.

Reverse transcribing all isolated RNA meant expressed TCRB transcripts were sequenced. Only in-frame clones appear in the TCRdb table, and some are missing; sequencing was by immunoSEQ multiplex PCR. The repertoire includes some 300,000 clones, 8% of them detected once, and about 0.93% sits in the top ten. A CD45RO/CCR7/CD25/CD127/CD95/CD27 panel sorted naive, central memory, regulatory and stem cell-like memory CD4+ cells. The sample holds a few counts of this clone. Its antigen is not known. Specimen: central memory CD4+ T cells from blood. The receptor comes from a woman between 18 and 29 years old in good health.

The CDR3, as DNA: TGTGCCAGTAGTAGTAAGTATAGACCCTCGAACACTGAAGCTTTCTTT. Translating it yields CASSSKYRPSNTEAFF. The chain joins TRBV19 to TRBJ1-1; no clear D gene. Germline-derived CDR1 and CDR2 are LNHDA and SQIVND (reference sequence). The V gene lost 4 bases and the J gene lost 1 base, with 16 bases spanning the gap. The CDR3 sequence is 16 residues long.